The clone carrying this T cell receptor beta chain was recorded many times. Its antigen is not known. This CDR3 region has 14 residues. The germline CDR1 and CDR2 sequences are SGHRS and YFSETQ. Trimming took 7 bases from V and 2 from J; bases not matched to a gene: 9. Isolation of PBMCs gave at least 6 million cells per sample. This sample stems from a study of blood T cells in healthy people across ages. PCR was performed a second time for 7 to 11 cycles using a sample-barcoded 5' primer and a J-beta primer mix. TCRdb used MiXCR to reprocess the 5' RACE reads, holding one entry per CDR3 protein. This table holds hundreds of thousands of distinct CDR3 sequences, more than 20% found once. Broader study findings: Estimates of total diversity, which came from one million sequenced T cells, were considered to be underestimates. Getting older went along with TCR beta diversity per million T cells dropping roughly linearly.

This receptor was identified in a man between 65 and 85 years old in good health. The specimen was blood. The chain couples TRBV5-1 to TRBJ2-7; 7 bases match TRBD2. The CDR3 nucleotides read TGCGCCAGCTCCTTGACTGGGAGGGCCTACGAGCAGTACTTC. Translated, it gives CASSLTGRAYEQYF.